The following is a TCR beta chain sequence with its context. This sample is drawn from a study of control samples from healthy donors and cancer patients. Data came from immunoSEQ multiplex PCR; TCRdb stores just in-frame clones and leaves some out. The profile shows about 110,000 clones, approximately 88% of them singletons. The source of this sequence is a woman aged 55-70 years with lung cancer. The sample taken for sequencing was PBMCs.

This CDR3 is CASSAGTTGELFF. The CDR3 nucleotides are TGTGCCAGCAGTGCCGGGACCACCGGGGAGCTGTTTTTT. This chain connects TRBV12-3 or TRBV12-4 to TRBJ2-2; D might be TRBD1 or TRBD2, each matching 5 bases. This CDR3 region has 13 residues. V was cut by 5 bases and J by 4 bases, with 8 bases left in between.